The next 6 T cell receptor beta chains were all read from a single sample in a study of blood T cells in healthy people across ages. Together with a sample-barcoded 5' primer, a J-beta primer mix was included in a second PCR lasting about 6 to 12 cycles. TCRdb used MiXCR to reprocess the 5' RACE reads, holding one entry per CDR3 protein. The data hold around 580,000 distinct CDR3 sequences, with around half observed a single time. Sequencing was done on a sample of blood. The source of these receptors is a man older than 75 in good health.

This clonotype was counted only a few times. J is TRBJ2-1 and V is TRBV5-1; weak D call: TRBD1 (6 bases). This CDR3 has 15 residues. The germline CDR1 and CDR2 sequences are SGHRS and YFSETQ. The germline V and J ends were trimmed by 3 bases and 6 bases, with 16 bases remaining between them. CDR3 DNA: TGCGCCAGCAGCTCAAAATTACAGGGTGGCAATGAGCAGTTCTTC. This encodes CASSSKLQGGNEQFF.

This clonotype was picked up a small number of times. For the CDR3, the DNA is TGTGCCAGCAGCAAACGGACAGGGGGCCCCTACAATGAGCAGTTCTTC. Its protein is CASSKRTGGPYNEQFF. V gene TRBV7-2 combines with J gene TRBJ2-1; TRBD1 matches 11 bases. CDR1 SGHTA and CDR2 FQGNSA come from the germline V gene. This CDR3 is 16 amino acids long. The junction had 5 bases not matched to a gene; V was cut back by 5 bases and J by 2 bases.

This chain joins TRBV13 and TRBJ1-3, with 9 bases fitting TRBD1. This CDR3 spans 15 amino acids. CDR1 PRHDT and CDR2 FYEKMQ come from the germline V gene (reference sequence). Trimming at V came to 4 bases and at J to 2 bases, leaving 3 bases not matched to a gene. CDR3 residues: CASSSRDRAGNTIYF. The CDR3 region has the DNA TGTGCCAGCAGCTCCCGGGACAGGGCTGGAAACACCATATATTTT.

The genes are TRBV12-3 or TRBV12-4 and TRBJ2-3; possible D gene TRBD1, 6 bases. V lost 3 bases and J lost 2, with 12 bases in between. The CDR3 consists of 15 residues. CDR3 coding DNA: TGTGCCAGCAGTTTCCGGCAGGGGAACACAGATACGCAGTATTTT. It encodes CASSFRQGNTDTQYF.

This clonotype has just a few counts. The chain joins TRBV6-2 or TRBV6-3 to TRBJ2-6; 7 bases fit TRBD1. This CDR3 spans 16 amino acids. The junction had 6 bases not matched to a gene; V was cut back by 5 bases and J by 2 bases. Germline CDR1 and CDR2: MNHEY and SVGEGT. This CDR3 reads CASSEMTGTGANVLTF. As DNA, the CDR3 is TGTGCCAGCAGTGAGATGACAGGGACTGGGGCCAACGTCCTGACTTTC.

This rearrangement joins TRBV7-9 to TRBJ2-3; 11 bases agree with TRBD2. CDR3 length: 14 residues. The V gene end was trimmed by 7 bases and the J gene end by 3 bases; junction bases not matched to a gene: 3. Germline-derived CDR1 and CDR2 are SEHNR and FQNEAQ (reference sequence). CDR3 sequence reads: CASITSGGTDTQYF. For the CDR3, the DNA is TGTGCCAGCATAACTAGCGGGGGAACAGATACGCAGTATTTT. The whole variable domain, filled in from reference TRBV7-9 and TRBJ2-3, reads DTGVSQNPRHKITKRGQNVTFRCDPISEHNRLYWYRQTLGQGPEFLTYFQNEAQLEKSRLLSDRFSAERPKGSFSTLEIQRTEQGDSAMYLCASITSGGTDTQYFGPGTRLTVL.